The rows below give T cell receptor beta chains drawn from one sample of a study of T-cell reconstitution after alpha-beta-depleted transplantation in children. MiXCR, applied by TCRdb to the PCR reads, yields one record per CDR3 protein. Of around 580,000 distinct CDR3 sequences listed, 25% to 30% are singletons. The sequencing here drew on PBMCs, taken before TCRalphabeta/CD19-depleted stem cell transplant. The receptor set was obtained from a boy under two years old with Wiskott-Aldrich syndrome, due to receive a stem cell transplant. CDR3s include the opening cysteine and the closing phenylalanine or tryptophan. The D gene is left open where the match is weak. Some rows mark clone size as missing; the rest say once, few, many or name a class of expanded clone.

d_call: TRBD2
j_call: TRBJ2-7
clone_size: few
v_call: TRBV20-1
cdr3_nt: TGCAGTGCTGAGAGCGGGAGTTATGGCGAGCAGTACTTC
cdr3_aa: CSAESGSYGEQYF

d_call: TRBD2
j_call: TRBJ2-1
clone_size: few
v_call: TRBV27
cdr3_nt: TGTGCCAGCAGTATCCTGGCCGGGACTAGCGGTGGGAATGAGCAGTTCTTC
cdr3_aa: CASSILAGTSGGNEQFF

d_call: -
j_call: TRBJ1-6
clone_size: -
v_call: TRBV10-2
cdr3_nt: TGCGCCACTACTTCGCCGGAGGGGGGCTCCTATAATTCACCCCTCCACTTT
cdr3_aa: CATTSPEGGSYNSPLHF

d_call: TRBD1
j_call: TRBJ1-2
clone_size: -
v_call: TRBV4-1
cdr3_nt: TGCGCCAGCAGCCAAGAAGCCCATGCAGGGACAGGGCTTTATGGCTACACCTTC
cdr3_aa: CASSQEAHAGTGLYGYTF

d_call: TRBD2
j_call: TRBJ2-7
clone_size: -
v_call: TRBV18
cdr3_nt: TGTGCCAGCTCCTCGTTAGCGGGAGACCACGAGCAGTACTTC
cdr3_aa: CASSSLAGDHEQYF

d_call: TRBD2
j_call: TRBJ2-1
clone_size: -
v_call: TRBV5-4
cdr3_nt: TGTGCCAGCAGCTATGAGCTTTCTAGCGGGAAGTTCTTC
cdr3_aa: CASSYELSSGKFF

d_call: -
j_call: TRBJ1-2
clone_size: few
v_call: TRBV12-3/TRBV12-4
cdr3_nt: TGTGCCAGCAGGTCATCGGGGCGAGGTGGCTACACCTTC
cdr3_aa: CASRSSGRGGYTF

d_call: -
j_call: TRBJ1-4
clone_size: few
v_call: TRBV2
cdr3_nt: TGTGCCAGCACGGCAGCGGCTAATGAAAAACTGTTTTTT
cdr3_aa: CASTAAANEKLFF

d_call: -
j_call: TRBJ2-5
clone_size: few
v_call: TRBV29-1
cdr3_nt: TGCAGCGTTGAGTCAGAGTCGGGGGAGACCCAGTACTTC
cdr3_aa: CSVESESGETQYF

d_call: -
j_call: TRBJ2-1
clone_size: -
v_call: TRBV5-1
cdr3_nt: TGCGCCAGCAGCTTGGGCGGGGAGACATACAATGAGCAGTTCTTC
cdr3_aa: CASSLGGETYNEQFF

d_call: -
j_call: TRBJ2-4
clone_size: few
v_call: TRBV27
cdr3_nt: TGTGCCAGCAGTCCACTAGACAGGTCGAGCAAAAACATTCAGTACTTC
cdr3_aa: CASSPLDRSSKNIQYF

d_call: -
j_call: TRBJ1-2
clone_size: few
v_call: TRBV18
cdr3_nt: TGTGCCAGCTCACCACGAGGCGCGGATTACTATGGCTACACCTTC
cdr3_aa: CASSPRGADYYGYTF

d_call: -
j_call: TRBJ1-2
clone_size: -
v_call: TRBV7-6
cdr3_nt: TGTGCCAGCAGCTTAGGGACAGAAAGCGGCTACACCTTC
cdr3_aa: CASSLGTESGYTF

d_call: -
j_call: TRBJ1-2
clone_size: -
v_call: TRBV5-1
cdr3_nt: TGCGCCAGCAGCTTTATTCTTGGCACGGGATCGGATGGCTACACCTTC
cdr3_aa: CASSFILGTGSDGYTF

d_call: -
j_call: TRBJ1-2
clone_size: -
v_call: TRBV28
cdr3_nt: -
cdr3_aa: CASSFFGQGSDYGYTF

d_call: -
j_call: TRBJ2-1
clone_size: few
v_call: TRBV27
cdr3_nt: TGTGCCAGCAAGGTGGAGGGATCCTACAATGAGCAGTTCTTC
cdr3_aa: CASKVEGSYNEQFF

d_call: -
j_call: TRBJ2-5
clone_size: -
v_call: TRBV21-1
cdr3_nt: -
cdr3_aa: CASSKVWVGTGTQETQYF

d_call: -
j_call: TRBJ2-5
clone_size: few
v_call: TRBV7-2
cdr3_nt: TGTGCCAGCAGCTTTGGACAAGTGTACCAAGAGACCCAGTACTTC
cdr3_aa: CASSFGQVYQETQYF

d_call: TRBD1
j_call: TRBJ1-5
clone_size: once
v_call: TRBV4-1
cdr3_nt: TGCGCCAGCAGCCAAGATCCAGGGGGAAGCAATCAGCCCCAGCATTTT
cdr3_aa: CASSQDPGGSNQPQHF

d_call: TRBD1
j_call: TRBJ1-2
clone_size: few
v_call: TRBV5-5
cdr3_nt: TGTGCCAGCAGTCGTACCGGGACAGGGGTAGAAGGCTACACCTTC
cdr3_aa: CASSRTGTGVEGYTF

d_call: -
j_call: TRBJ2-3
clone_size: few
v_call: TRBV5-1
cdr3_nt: TGCGCCAGCAGCGCGACCAGTAAGGCCACAGATACGCAGTATTTT
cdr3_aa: CASSATSKATDTQYF

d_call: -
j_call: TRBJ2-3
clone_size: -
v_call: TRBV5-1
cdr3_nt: TGCGCCAGCAGCCCCGAGGAAGATACGCAGTATTTT
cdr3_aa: CASSPEEDTQYF

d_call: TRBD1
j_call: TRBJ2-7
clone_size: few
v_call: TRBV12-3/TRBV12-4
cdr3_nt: TGTGCCAGCGGGACAGGGTCCTACGAGCAGTACTTC
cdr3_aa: CASGTGSYEQYF

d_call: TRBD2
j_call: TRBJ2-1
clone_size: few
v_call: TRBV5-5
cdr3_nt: TGTGCCAGCACCCCAATAGCGGGAGGGCTCAATGAGCAGTTCTTC
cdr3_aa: CASTPIAGGLNEQFF

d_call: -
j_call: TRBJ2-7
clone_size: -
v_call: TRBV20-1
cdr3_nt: TGCAGTGCCAGAGTGGTCGAGCAGTACTTC
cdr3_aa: CSARVVEQYF

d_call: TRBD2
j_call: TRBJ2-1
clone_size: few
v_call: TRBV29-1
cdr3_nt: TGCAGCGTTGAGAGGCTAGCGGGAGCCTACAATGAGCAGTTCTTC
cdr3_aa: CSVERLAGAYNEQFF

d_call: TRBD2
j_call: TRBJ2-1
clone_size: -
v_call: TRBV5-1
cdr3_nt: TGCGCCAGCAGCTACGGACTAGCGGGAGGTCAAAACAATGAGCAGTTCTTC
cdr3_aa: CASSYGLAGGQNNEQFF

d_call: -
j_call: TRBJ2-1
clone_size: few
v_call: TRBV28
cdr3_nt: TGTGCCAGCAGTCCCCAAAGGGGGTCCTACAATGAGCAGTTCTTC
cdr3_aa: CASSPQRGSYNEQFF

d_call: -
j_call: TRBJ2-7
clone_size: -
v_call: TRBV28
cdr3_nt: TGTGCCAGCAGTATCCCCTCCTACGAGCAGTACTTC
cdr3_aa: CASSIPSYEQYF

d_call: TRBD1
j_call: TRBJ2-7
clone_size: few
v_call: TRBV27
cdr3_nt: TGTGCCAGCAGTGCATCGGGACAGGAGTACTACGAGCAGTACTTC
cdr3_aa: CASSASGQEYYEQYF

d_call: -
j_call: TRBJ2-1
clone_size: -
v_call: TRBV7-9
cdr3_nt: TGTGCCAGCAGCATAACTTATAGCAATGAGCAGTTCTTC
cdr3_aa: CASSITYSNEQFF

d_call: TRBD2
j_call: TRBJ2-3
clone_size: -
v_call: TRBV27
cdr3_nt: TGTGCCAGCAGTACCACCCGAGCGGGGAGCACAGATACGCAGTATTTT
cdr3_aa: CASSTTRAGSTDTQYF

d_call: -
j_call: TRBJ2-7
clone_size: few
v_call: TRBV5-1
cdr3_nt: TGCGCCAGCAGCGTCGGGACGGGCTACGAGCAGTACTTC
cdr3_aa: CASSVGTGYEQYF

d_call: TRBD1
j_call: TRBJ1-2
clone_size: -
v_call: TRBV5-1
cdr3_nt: TGCGCCAGCAGCTTACGACAGGGGGCGGATGGCTACACCTTC
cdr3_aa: CASSLRQGADGYTF

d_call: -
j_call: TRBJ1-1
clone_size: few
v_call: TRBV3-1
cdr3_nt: TGTGCCAGCAGCCAAGGGGTGCGAAACACTGAAGCTTTCTTT
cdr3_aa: CASSQGVRNTEAFF

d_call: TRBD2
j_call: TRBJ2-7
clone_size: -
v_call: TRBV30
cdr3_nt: TGTGCCTGGAAATCATGGCTAGCGGGAGACTACGAGCAGTACTTC
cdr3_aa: CAWKSWLAGDYEQYF

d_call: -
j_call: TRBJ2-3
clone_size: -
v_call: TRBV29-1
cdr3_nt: TGCAGCGTGGGGGCCGCGGGAGAGGGTTGGAATACGCAGTATTTT
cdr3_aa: CSVGAAGEGWNTQYF

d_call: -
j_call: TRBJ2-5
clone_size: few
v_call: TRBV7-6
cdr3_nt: TGTGCCAGCAGCTTCGGGACCACACAAGAGACCCAGTACTTC
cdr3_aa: CASSFGTTQETQYF

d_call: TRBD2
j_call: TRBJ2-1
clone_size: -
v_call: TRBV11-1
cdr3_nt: TGTGCCAGCAGCTCCGGCAGGACTAGCGGGAGGAAGAACAATGAGCAGTTCTTC
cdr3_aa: CASSSGRTSGRKNNEQFF

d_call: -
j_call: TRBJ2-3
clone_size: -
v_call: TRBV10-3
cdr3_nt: TGTGCCATAAAGCGTCAGGAGAACACAGATACGCAGTATTTT
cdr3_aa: CAIKRQENTDTQYF